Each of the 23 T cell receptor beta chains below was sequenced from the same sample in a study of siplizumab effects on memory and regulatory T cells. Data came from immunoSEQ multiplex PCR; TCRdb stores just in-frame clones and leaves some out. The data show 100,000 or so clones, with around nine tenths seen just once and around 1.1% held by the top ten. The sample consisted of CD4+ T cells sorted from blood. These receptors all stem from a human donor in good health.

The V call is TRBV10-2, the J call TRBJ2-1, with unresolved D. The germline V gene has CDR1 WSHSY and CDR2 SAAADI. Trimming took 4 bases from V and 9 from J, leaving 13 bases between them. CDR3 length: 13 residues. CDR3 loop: CASSGVLHAEQFF. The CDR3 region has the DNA TGCGCCAGCAGTGGGGTATTGCATGCTGAGCAGTTCTTC.

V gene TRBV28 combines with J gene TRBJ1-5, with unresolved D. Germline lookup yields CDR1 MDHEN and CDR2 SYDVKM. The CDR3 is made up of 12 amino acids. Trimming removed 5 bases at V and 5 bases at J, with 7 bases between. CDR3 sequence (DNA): TGTGCCAGCAGTGACCCGGATCAGCCCCAGCATTTT. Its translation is CASSDPDQPQHF.

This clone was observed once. CDR3 nucleotides: TGCGCCAGCAAGACAACGTTAAGCACAGATACGCAGTATTTT. Encoded protein: CASKTTLSTDTQYF. This chain uses TRBV5-1 with TRBJ2-3; D remains unclear. Looked up from germline, CDR1 is SGHRS and CDR2 is YFSETQ. The CDR3 is 14 amino acids. V was pared by 6 bases and J by 0 bases, with 11 bases between.

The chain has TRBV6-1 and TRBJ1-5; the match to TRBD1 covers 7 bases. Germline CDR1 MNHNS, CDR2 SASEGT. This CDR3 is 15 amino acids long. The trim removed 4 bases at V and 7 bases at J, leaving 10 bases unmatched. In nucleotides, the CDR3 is TGTGCCAGCAGTGCCTTACAGGGGTTCGGGCAGCCCCAGCATTTT. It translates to CASSALQGFGQPQHF.

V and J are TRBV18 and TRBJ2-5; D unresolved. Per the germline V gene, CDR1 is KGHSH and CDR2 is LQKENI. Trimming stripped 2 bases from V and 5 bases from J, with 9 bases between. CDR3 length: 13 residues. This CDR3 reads CASSPNNRETQYF. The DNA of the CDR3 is TGTGCCAGCTCACCAAACAATCGGGAGACCCAGTACTTC.

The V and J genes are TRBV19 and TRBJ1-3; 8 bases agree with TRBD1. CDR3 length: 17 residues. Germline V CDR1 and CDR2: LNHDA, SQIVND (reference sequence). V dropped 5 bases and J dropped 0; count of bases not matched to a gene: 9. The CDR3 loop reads CASSDRGRTFSGNTIYF. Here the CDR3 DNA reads TGTGCCAGTAGTGACAGGGGCCGAACCTTCTCTGGAAACACCATATATTTT.

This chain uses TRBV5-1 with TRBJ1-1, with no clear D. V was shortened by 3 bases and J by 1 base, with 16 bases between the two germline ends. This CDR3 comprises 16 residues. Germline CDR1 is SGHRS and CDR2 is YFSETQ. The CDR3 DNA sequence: TGCGCCAGCAGCTCATCTCGGGAGCCGAGGAACACTGAAGCTTTCTTT. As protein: CASSSSREPRNTEAFF.

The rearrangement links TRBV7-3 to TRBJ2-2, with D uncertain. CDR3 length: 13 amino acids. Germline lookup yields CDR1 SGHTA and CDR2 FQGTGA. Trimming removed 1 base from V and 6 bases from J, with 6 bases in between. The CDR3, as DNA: TGTGCCAGCAGCTTAATAGGCCCCGGGGAGCTGTTTTTT. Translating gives CASSLIGPGELFF.

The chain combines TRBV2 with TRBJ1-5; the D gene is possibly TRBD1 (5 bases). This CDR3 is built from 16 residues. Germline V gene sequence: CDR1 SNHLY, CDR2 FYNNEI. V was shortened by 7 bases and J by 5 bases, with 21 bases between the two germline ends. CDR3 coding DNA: TGTGCCAGCACTTTGGGGGGACGCCGAACCGATCAGCCCCAGCATTTT. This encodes CASTLGGRRTDQPQHF.

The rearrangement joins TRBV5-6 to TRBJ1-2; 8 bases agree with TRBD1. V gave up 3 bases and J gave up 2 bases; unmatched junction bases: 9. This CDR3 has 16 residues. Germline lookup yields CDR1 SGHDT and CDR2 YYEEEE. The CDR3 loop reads CASSSYRTGQNYGYTF. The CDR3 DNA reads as TGTGCCAGCAGCTCCTATAGGACAGGGCAAAACTATGGCTACACCTTC.

The CDR3 region is CAWSVKAGGITDTQYF. CDR3 nucleotides: TGTGCCTGGAGTGTAAAAGCGGGAGGCATAACAGATACGCAGTATTTT. The chain has TRBV30 and TRBJ2-3; 9 bases agree with TRBD2. The J segment lost 3 bases and the V segment lost 0 bases, leaving 7 bases of the junction unmatched. Germline-derived CDR1 and CDR2 are GTSNPN and SVGIG (reference sequence). CDR3 size: 16 residues. Based on the CDR3 plus reference TRBV30 and TRBJ2-3, the full variable domain is SQTIHQWPATLVQPVGSPLSLECTVEGTSNPNLYWYRQAAGRGLQLLFYSVGIGQISSEVPQNLSASRPQDRQFILSSKKLLLSDSGFYLCAWSVKAGGITDTQYFGPGTRLTVL.

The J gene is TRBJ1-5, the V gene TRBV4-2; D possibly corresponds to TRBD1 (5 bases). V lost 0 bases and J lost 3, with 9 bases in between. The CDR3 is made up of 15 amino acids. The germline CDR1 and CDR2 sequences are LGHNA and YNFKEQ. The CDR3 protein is CASSQENRNNQPQHF. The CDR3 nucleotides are TGTGCCAGCAGCCAAGAGAACAGGAACAATCAGCCCCAGCATTTT.

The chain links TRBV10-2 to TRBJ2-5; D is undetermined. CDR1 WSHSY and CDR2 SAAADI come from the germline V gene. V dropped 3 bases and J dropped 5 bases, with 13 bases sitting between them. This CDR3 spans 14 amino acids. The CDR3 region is CASSDGRQWETQYF. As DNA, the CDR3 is TGCGCCAGCAGTGACGGGCGGCAATGGGAGACCCAGTACTTC.

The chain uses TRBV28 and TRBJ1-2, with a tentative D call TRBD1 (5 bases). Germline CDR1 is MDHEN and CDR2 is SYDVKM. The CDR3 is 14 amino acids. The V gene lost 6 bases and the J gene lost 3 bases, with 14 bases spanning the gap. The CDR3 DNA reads TGTGCCAGCAGGCCCTCCGGGACCTACTATGGCTACACCTTC. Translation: CASRPSGTYYGYTF.

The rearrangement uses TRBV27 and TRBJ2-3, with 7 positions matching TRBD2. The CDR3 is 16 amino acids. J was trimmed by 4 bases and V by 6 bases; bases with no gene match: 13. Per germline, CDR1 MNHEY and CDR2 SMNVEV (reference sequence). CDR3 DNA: TGTGCCAGCAGAACAAAGGGCGGGAGTGAGGCAGATACGCAGTATTTT. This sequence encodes CASRTKGGSEADTQYF.

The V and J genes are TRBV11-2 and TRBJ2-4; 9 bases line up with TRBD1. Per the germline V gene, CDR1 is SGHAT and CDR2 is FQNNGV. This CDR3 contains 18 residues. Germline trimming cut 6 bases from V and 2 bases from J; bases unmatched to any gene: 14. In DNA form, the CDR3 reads TGTGCCAGCAGATCTTCCGGGACAGGGATGAAGACCAAAAACATTCAGTACTTC. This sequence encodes CASRSSGTGMKTKNIQYF.

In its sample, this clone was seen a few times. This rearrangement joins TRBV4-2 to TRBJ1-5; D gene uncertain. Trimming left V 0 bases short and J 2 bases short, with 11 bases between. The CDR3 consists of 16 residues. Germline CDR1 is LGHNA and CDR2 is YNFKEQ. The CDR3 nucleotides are TGTGCCAGCAGCCAAGAGGGAGGGATCGGCAATCAGCCCCAGCATTTT. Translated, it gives CASSQEGGIGNQPQHF.

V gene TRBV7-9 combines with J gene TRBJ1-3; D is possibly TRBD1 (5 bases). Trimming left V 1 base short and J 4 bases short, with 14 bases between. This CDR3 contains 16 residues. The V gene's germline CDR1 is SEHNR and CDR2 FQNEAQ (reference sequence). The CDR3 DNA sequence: TGTGCCAGCAGCTTAGGTTCCGGGACCCTCGGAAACACCATATATTTT. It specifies CASSLGSGTLGNTIYF. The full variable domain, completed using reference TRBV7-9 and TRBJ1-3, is DTGVSQNPRHKITKRGQNVTFRCDPISEHNRLYWYRQTLGQGPEFLTYFQNEAQLEKSRLLSDRFSAERPKGSFSTLEIQRTEQGDSAMYLCASSLGSGTLGNTIYFGEGSWLTVV.

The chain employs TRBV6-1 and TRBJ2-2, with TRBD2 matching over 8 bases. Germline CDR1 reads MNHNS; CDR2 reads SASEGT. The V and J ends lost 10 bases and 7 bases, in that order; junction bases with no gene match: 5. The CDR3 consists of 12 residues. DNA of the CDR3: TGTGCCAACGGGAGGGCAGGCGGGGAGCTGTTTTTT. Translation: CANGRAGGELFF.

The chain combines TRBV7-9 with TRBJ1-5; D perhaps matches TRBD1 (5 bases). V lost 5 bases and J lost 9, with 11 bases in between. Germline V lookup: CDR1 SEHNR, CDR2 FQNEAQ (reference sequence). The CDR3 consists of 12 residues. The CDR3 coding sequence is TGTGCCAGCAGCCCTACCGGGACGCCCCAGCATTTT. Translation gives CASSPTGTPQHF.

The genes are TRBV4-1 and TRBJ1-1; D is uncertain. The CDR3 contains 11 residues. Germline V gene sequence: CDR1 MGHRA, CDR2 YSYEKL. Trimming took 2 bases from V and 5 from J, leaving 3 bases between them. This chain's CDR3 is CASSQWTEAFF. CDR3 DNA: TGCGCCAGCAGCCAATGGACTGAAGCTTTCTTT.

CDR3 sequence: CASSVSRVSNTEAFF. For the CDR3, the DNA is TGTGCCAGTTCCGTTTCCCGGGTGTCGAACACTGAAGCTTTCTTT. The gene calls are TRBV19 and TRBJ1-1; unclear D gene. The germline V and J ends were trimmed by 8 bases and 1 base, with 17 bases remaining between them. The CDR3 is 15 amino acids. Germline V gives CDR1 LNHDA, CDR2 SQIVND (reference sequence).

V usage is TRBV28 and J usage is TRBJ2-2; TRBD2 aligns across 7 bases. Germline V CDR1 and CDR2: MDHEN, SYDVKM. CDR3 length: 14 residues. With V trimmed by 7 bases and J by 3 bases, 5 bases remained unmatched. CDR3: CASKNAGDTGELFF. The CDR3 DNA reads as TGTGCCAGCAAAAACGCGGGAGACACCGGGGAGCTGTTTTTT.